The rows below give T cell receptor beta chains drawn from one sample of a study of blood T cell repertoires in COVID-19. The assay was immunoSEQ multiplex PCR, and TCRdb's table has in-frame clones only and misses some. The table has 250,000 or so clones, about nine tenths seen once. Sequenced sample: peripheral blood. All receptors come from an older woman with acute or convalescent COVID-19. Both conserved end residues are part of each CDR3. Fields, in order: clone size, J gene, V gene, D gene, CDR3 DNA, CDR3 protein. D genes are given only for firm matches. Some rows have no size entry. The others give once, few or many, or a class for an expanded clone.

>.|TRBJ1-1|TRBV7-2|TRBD1
TGTGCCAGCAGGGGACAGGGCGCCAACACTGAAGCTTTCTTT
CASRGQGANTEAFF
>once|TRBJ2-6|TRBV6-5|.
TGTGCCAGCATAATGGCCTCTGGGGCCAACGTCCTGACTTTC
CASIMASGANVLTF
>few|TRBJ2-7|TRBV6-5|TRBD2
TGTGCCAGCAGTTACTCGGGACTAGCGGGGAACTACGAGCAGTACTTC
CASSYSGLAGNYEQYF
>.|TRBJ1-4|TRBV3-1/TRBV3-2|.
TGTGCCAGCAGCCAAGAAGCGGTGGAAAAACTGTTTTTT
CASSQEAVEKLFF
>.|TRBJ1-6|TRBV27|TRBD1
TGTGCCAGCAGCTTTACGGGACAGGGAGGTTCACCCCTCCACTTT
CASSFTGQGGSPLHF
>once|TRBJ2-2|TRBV7-9|TRBD1
TGTGCCAGCAGCTTCCGAGGGGGCCCCGCCGGGGAGCTGTTTTTT
CASSFRGGPAGELFF
>few|TRBJ2-1|TRBV9|.
TGTGCCAGCAGCCTGGCCGCAACCATGCGGGATGAGCAGTTCTTC
CASSLAATMRDEQFF
>.|TRBJ2-5|TRBV18|.
TGTGCCAGCTCACCAAGGACTCGTCAAGAGACCCAGTACTTC
CASSPRTRQETQYF
>.|TRBJ2-5|TRBV19|TRBD2
TGTGCCAGTAGTATATCGTTCGGCGGGAGGGCCGGGACCCAGTACTTC
CASSISFGGRAGTQYF
>few|TRBJ1-1|TRBV7-2|.
TGTGCCAGCAGCTCCCCTTGGGCAGGACTGTCATTGAACACTGAAGCTTTCTTT
CASSSPWAGLSLNTEAFF